This TCR beta chain was sequenced for a study of neurological immune-mediated disorders. Study results and caveats: Expanded clones shared no identical CDR3 amino acid sequences across subjects, which suggested private TCR-beta repertoires in all groups.

The CDR3 loop spans 14 amino acids. V was shortened by 0 bases and J by 7 bases, with 10 bases between the two germline ends. Germline V lookup: CDR1 SGHTA, CDR2 FQGTGA. This clonotype was recorded at least ten times. The antigen remains unidentified. CD4+ or CD8+ T cells, 1 million per library, were used for sorted libraries. TCRdb processed the 5' RACE reads anew with MiXCR; each CDR3 protein has one entry. The data contain approximately 30,000 distinct CDR3 sequences, under 30% of them singletons. The source of this sequence is a man between 45 and 60 years old with HTLV-1-associated myelopathy (HAM/TSP). The sequencing sample was made of CD4+ T cells from blood. The J gene is TRBJ2-1, the V gene TRBV7-3; tentative D call: TRBD2 (6 bases). The CDR3 DNA follows: TGTGCCAGCAGCTTAACAGGGACTGAAAATGAGCAGTTCTTC. Its translation is CASSLTGTENEQFF. Complete variable domain (other parts from reference TRBV7-3 and TRBJ2-1): GAGVSQTPSNKVTEKGKYVELRCDPISGHTALYWYRQSLGQGPEFLIYFQGTGAADDSGLPNDRFFAVRPEGSVSTLKIQRTERGDSAVYLCASSLTGTENEQFFGPGTRLTVL.